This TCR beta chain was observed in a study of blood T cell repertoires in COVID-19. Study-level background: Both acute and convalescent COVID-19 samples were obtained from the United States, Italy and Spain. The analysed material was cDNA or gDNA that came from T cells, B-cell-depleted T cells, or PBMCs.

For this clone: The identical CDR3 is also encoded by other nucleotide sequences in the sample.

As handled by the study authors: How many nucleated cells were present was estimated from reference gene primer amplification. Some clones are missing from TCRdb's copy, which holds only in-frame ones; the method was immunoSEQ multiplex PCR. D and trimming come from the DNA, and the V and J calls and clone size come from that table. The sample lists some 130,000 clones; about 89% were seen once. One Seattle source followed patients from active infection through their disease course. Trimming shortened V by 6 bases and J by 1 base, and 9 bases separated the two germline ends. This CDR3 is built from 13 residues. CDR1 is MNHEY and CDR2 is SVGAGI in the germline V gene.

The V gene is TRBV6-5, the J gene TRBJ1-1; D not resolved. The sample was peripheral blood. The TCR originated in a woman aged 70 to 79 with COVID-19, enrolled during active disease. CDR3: CASREGTNTEAFF. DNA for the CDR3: TGTGCCAGCAGGGAGGGCACGAACACTGAAGCTTTCTTT.